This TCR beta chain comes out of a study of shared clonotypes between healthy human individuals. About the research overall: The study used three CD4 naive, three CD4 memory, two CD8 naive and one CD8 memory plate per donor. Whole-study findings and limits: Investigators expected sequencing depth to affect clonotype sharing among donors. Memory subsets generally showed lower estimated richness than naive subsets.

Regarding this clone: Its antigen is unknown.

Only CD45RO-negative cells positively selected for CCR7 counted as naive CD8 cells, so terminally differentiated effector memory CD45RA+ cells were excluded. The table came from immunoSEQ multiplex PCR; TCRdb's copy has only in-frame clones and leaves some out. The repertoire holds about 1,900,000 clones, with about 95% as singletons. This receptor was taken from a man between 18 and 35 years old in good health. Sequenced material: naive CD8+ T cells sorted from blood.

The CDR3 DNA sequence: TGTGCCAGCAGCGTAGGGAGTAGCGGGGCAGACAATGAGCAGTTCTTC. Translation: CASSVGSSGADNEQFF. The rearrangement uses TRBV9 and TRBJ2-1, with 8 bases that match TRBD2. Germline V gene sequence: CDR1 SGDLS, CDR2 YYNGEE. The CDR3 extends over 16 amino acids. Trimming at V came to 0 bases and at J to 5 bases, leaving 7 bases not matched to a gene.